Listed here is a single T cell receptor (beta chain). The antigen remains undetermined. Using immunoSEQ multiplex PCR, the repertoire was profiled, and TCRdb retains in-frame clones only, with some absent. Of 13,000 to 15,000 clones in the sample, roughly 80% are singletons; the top ten hold about 40%. The sample originates from a study of T cell responses to AZD1222 COVID-19 vaccine. Study results and caveats: White British people made up most donors, females outnumbered males, and clonal diversity was possibly underestimated.

Second-dose groups at about 4 or about 12 weeks were pooled. The germline gives CDR1 MNHEY, CDR2 SMNVEV (reference sequence). V was cut by 2 bases and J by 7 bases, with 6 bases left in between. The CDR3 covers 13 residues. V and J are TRBV27 and TRBJ1-6, with unresolved D. The clonotype was recovered from an adult who received the AZD1222 COVID-19 vaccine. The sample here was peripheral blood, taken 28 days after the second AZD1222 dose. CDR3 DNA: TGTGCCAGCAGTTTAGGGGTAAATTCACCCCTCCACTTT. It encodes CASSLGVNSPLHF.